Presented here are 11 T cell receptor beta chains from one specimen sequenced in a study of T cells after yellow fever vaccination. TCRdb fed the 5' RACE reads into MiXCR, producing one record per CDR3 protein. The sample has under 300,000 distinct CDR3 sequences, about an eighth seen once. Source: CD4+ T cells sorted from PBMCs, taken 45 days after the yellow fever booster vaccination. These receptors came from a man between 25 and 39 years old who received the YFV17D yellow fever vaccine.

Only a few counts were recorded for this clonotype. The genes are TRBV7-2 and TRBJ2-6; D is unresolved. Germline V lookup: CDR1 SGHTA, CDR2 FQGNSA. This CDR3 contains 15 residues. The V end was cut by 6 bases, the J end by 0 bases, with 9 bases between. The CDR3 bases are TGTGCCAGCAGTAAGAGGAGCTCTGGGGCCAACGTCCTGACTTTC. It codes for CASSKRSSGANVLTF.

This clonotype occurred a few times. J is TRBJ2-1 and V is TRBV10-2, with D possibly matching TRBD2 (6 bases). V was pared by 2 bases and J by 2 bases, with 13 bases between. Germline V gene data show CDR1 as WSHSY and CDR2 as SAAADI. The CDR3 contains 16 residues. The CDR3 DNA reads TGCGCCAGCAGTGAGCGCGGGAAGGTGGCCTACAATGAGCAGTTCTTC. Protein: CASSERGKVAYNEQFF.

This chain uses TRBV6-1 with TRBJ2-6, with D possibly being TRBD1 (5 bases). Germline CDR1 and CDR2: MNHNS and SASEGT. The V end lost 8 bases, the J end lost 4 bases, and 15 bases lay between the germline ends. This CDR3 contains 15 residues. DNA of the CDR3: TGTGCCAGCGGCCTAGACAGCGTCGGGGCCAACGTCCTGACTTTC. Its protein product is CASGLDSVGANVLTF.

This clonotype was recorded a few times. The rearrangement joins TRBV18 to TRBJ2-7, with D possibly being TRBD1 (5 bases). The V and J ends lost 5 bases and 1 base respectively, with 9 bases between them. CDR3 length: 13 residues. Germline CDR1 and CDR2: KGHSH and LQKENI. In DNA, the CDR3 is TGTGCCAGCTCATCCGACAGTTCCTACGAGCAGTACTTC. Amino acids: CASSSDSSYEQYF.

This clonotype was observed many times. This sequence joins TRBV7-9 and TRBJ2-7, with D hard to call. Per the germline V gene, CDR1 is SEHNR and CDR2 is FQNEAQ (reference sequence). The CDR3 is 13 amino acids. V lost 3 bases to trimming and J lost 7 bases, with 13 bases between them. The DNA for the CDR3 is TGTGCCAGCAGCTTCACCGTTGGTTCAGAGCAGTACTTC. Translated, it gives CASSFTVGSEQYF.

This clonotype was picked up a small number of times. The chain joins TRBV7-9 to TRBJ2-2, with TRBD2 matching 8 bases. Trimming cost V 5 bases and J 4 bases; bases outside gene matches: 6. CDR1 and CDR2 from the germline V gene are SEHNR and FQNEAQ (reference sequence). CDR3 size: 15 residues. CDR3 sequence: CASSLGGTSTGELFF. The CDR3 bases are TGTGCCAGCAGCCTCGGAGGGACTAGCACCGGGGAGCTGTTTTTT.

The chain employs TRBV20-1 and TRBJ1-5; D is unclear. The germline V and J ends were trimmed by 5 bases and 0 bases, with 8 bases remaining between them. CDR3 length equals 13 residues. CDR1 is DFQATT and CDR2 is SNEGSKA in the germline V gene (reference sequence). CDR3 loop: CSALRYSNQPQHF. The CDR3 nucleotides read TGCAGTGCTCTGAGGTATAGCAATCAGCCCCAGCATTTT.

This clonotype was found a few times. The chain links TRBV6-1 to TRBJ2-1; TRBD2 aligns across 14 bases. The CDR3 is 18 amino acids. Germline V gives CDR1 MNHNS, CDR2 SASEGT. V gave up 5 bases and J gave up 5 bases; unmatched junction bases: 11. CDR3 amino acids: CASSSRTSGRRIDNEQFF. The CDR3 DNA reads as TGTGCCAGCAGTAGCCGGACTAGCGGGAGGAGGATCGACAATGAGCAGTTCTTC.

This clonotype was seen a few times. CDR3 nucleotides: TGCGCCAGCAGCTTAGGGGGTCCCACCCTGTCCTACGAGCAGTACTTC. Its translation is CASSLGGPTLSYEQYF. The chain uses TRBV5-1 and TRBJ2-7, with a possible D match to TRBD1 (6 bases). CDR1 and CDR2 from the germline V gene are SGHRS and YFSETQ. V was clipped by 2 bases and J by 1 base, with 16 bases between them. The CDR3 loop spans 16 amino acids.

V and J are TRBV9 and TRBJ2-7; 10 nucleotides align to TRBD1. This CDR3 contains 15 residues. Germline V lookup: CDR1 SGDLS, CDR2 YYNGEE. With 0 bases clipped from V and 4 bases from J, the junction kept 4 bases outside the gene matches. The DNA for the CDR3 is TGTGCCAGCAGCGTAGGAGACAGGGGGCCTTACGAGCAGTACTTC. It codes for CASSVGDRGPYEQYF.

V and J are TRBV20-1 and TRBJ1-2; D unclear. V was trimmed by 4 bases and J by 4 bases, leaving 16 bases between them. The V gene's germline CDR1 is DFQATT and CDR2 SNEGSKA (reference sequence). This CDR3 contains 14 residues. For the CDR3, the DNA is TGCAGTGCTAAAACGGCAGGAGAACCCTATGGCTACACCTTC. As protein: CSAKTAGEPYGYTF.